This T cell receptor (beta chain) was documented in a study of neurological immune-mediated disorders. Looked up from germline, CDR1 is LNHNV and CDR2 is YYDKDF (reference sequence). Trimming stripped 5 bases from V and 0 bases from J, with 8 bases between. CDR3 length: 14 amino acids. There are many counts of this clonotype. TCRdb re-called the 5' RACE reads with MiXCR, one entry per CDR3 protein. The sample consists of approximately 130,000 distinct CDR3 sequences, 3.2% of them appearing once. The chain carries TRBV15 and TRBJ1-5, with D possibly being TRBD1 (5 bases). The source is a woman under 40 with multiple sclerosis. The specimen was PBMCs. CDR3 sequence (DNA): TGTGCCACCAGCGGGGGGAATAGCAATCAGCCCCAGCATTTT. As protein: CATSGGNSNQPQHF.